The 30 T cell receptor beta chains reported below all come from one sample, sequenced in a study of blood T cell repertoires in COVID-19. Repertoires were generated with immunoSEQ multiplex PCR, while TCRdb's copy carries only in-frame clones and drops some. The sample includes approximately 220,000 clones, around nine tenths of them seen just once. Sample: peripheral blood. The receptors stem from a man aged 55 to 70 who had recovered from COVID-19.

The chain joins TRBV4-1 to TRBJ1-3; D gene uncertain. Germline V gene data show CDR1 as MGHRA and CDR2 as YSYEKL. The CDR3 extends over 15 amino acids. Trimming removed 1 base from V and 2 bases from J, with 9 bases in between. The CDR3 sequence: CASSQGGVPGNTIYF. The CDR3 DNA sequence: TGCGCCAGCAGCCAAGGCGGGGTCCCTGGAAACACCATATATTTT.

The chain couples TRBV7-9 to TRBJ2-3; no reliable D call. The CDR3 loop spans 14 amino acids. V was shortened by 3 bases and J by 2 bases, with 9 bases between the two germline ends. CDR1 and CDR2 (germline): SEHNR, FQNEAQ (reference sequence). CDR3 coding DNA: TGTGCCAGCAGCTTTGTACTTTACACAGATACGCAGTATTTT. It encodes CASSFVLYTDTQYF.

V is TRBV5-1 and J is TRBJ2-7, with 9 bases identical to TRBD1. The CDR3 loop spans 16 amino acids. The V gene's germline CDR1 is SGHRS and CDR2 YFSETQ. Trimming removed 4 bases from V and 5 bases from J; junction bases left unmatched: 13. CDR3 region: CASSGSTGGPENEQYF. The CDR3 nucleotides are TGCGCCAGCAGCGGATCCACAGGGGGCCCGGAAAACGAGCAGTACTTC. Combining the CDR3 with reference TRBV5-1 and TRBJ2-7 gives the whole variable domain KAGVTQTPRYLIKTRGQQVTLSCSPISGHRSVSWYQQTPGQGLQFLFEYFSETQRNKGNFPGRFSGRQFSNSRSEMNVSTLELGDSALYLCASSGSTGGPENEQYFGPGTRLTVT.

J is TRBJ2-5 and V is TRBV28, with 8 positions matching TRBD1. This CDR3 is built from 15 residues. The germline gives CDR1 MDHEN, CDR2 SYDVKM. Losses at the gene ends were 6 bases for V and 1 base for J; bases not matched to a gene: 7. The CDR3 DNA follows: TGTGCCAGCAGCTCCGTTCAGGGGGCCCAAGAGACCCAGTACTTC. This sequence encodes CASSSVQGAQETQYF.

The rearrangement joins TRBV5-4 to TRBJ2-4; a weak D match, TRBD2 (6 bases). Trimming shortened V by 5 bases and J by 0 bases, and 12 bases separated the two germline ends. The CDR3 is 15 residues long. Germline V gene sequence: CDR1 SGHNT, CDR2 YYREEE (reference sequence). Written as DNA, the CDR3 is TGTGCCAGCAGTCCGCCGGGGGTAGCCAAAAACATTCAGTACTTC. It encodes CASSPPGVAKNIQYF.

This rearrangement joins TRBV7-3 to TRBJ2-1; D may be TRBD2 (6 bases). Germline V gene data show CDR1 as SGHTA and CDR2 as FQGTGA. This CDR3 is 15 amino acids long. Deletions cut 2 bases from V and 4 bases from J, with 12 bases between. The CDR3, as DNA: TGTGCCAGCAGCTTATCTATAGCGGCTTACAATGAGCAGTTCTTC. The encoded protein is CASSLSIAAYNEQFF.

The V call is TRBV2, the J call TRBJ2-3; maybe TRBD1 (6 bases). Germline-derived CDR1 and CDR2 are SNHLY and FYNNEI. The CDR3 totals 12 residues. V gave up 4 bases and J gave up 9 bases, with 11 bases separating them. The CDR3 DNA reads TGTGCCAGCAGTGCGGCAGGGGAGACGCAGTATTTT. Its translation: CASSAAGETQYF.

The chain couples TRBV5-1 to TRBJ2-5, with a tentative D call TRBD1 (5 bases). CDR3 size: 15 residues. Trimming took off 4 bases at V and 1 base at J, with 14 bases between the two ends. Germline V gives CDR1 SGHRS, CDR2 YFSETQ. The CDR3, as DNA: TGCGCCAGCAGCATATACACAGGATCCCAAGAGACCCAGTACTTC. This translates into CASSIYTGSQETQYF. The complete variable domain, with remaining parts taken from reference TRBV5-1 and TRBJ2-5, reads KAGVTQTPRYLIKTRGQQVTLSCSPISGHRSVSWYQQTPGQGLQFLFEYFSETQRNKGNFPGRFSGRQFSNSRSEMNVSTLELGDSALYLCASSIYTGSQETQYFGPGTRLLVL.

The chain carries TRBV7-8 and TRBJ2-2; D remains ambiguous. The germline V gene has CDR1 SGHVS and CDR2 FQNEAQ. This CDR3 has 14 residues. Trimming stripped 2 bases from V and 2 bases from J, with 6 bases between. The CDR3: CASSLSLNTGELFF. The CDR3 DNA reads TGTGCCAGCAGCTTATCTTTAAACACCGGGGAGCTGTTTTTT. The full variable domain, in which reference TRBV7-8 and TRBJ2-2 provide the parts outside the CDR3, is GAGVSQSPRYKVAKRGQDVALRCDPISGHVSLFWYQQALGQGPEFLTYFQNEAQLDKSGLPSDRFFAERPEGSVSTLKIQRTQQEDSAVYLCASSLSLNTGELFFGEGSRLTVL.

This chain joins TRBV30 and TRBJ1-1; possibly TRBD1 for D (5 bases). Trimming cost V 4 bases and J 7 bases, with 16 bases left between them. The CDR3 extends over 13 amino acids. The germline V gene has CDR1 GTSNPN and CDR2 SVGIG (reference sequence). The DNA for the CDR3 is TGTGCCTGGACCCTTGCACCCCAGGGTGAAGCTTTCTTT. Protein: CAWTLAPQGEAFF.

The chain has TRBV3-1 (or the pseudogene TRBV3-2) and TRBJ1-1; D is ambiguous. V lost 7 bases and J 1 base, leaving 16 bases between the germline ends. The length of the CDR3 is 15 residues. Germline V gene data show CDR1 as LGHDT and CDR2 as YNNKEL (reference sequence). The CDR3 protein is CASTLSRAQNTEAFF. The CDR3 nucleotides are TGTGCCAGCACCCTATCTAGAGCCCAGAACACTGAAGCTTTCTTT.

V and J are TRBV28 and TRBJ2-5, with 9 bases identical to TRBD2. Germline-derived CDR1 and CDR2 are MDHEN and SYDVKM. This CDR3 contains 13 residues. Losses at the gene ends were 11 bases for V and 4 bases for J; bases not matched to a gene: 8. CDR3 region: CAVSGSGRETQYF. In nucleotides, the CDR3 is TGTGCCGTGAGTGGTAGCGGGAGAGAGACCCAGTACTTC.

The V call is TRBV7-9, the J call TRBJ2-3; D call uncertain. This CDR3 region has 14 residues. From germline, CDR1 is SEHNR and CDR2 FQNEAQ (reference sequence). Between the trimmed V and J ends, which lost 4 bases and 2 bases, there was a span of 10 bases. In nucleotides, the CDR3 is TGTGCCAGCAGCTCGACTCACTACACAGATACGCAGTATTTT. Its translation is CASSSTHYTDTQYF.

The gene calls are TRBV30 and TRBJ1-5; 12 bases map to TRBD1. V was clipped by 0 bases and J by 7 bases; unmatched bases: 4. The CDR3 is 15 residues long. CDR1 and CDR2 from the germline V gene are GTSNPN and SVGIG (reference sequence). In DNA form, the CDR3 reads TGTGCCTGGAGTGTGGGACAGGGGGCAGAACAGCCCCAGCATTTT. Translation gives CAWSVGQGAEQPQHF.

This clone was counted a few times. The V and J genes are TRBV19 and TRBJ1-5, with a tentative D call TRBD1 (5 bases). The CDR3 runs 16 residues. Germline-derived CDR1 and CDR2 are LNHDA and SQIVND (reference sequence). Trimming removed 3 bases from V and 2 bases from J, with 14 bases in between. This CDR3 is CASSIFPGQGNQPQHF. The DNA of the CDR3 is TGTGCCAGTAGTATCTTCCCAGGGCAGGGCAATCAGCCCCAGCATTTT.

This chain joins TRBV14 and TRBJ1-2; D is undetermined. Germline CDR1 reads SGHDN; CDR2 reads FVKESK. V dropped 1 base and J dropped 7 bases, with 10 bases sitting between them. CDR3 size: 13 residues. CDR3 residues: CASSQGLGRGYTF. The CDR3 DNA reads TGTGCCAGCAGCCAAGGTCTCGGTCGTGGCTACACCTTC.

The CDR3: CASINRVNEQYF. The CDR3 DNA is TGTGCCAGCATTAATCGAGTCAACGAGCAGTACTTC. The J gene is TRBJ2-7, the V gene TRBV28; D is unclear. CDR1 is MDHEN, CDR2 SYDVKM, per germline. The CDR3 is 12 amino acids. Trimming cost V 7 bases and J 5 bases, with 12 bases left between them.

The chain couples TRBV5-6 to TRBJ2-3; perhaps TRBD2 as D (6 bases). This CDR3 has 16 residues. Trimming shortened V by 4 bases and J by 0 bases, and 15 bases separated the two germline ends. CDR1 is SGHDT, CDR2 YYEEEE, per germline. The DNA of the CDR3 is TGTGCCAGCAGCCGACTAGTCCTTACGAGCACAGATACGCAGTATTTT. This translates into CASSRLVLTSTDTQYF.

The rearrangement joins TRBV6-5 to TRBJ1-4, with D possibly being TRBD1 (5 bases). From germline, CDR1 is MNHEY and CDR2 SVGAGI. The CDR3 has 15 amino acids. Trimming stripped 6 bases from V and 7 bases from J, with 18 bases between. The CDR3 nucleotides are TGTGCCAGCAGCCAAATAGACAGAACGGGTGAAAAACTGTTTTTT. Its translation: CASSQIDRTGEKLFF.

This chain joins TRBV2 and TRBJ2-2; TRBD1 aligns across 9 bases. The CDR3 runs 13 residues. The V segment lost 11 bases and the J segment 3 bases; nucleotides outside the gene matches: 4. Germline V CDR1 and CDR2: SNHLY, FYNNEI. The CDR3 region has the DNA TGTGCCGGACAGGGGAGGGACACCGGGGAGCTGTTTTTT. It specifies CAGQGRDTGELFF.

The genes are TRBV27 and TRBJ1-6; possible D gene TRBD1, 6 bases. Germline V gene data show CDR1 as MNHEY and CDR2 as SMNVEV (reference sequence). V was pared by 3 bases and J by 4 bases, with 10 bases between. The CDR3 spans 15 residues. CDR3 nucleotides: TGTGCCAGCAGTTTGGGGGCAGCGTATAATTCACCCCTCCACTTT. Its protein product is CASSLGAAYNSPLHF.

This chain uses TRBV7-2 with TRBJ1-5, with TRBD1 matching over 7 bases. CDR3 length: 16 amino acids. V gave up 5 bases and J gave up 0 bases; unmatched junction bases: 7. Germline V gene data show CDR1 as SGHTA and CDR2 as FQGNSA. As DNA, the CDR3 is TGTGCCAGCAGCAAATGGACAGGCGATAGCAATCAGCCCCAGCATTTT. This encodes CASSKWTGDSNQPQHF. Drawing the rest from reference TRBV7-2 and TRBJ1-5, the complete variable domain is GAGVSQSPSNKVTEKGKDVELRCDPISGHTALYWYRQSLGQGLEFLIYFQGNSAPDKSGLPSDRFSAERTGGSVSTLTIQRTQQEDSAVYLCASSKWTGDSNQPQHFGDGTRLSIL.

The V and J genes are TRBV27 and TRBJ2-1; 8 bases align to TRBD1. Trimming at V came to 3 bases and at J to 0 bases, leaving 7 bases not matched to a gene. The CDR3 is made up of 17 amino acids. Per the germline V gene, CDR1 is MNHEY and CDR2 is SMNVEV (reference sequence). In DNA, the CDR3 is TGTGCCAGCAGTTTGCTCGGACAGGGAGACTCCTACAATGAGCAGTTCTTC. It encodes CASSLLGQGDSYNEQFF.

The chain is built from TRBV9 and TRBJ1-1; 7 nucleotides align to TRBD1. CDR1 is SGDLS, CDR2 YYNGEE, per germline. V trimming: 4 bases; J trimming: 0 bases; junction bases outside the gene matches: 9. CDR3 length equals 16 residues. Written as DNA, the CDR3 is TGTGCCAGCAGCTCCCGGGGACAGAACATGAACACTGAAGCTTTCTTT. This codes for CASSSRGQNMNTEAFF.

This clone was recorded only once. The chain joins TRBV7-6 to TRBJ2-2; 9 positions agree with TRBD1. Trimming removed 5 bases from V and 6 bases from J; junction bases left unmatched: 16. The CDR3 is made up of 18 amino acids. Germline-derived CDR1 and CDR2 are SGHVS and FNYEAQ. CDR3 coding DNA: TGTGCCAGCAGCCCTAGGACAGGGGACACCTTTCGGGCCGGGGAGCTGTTTTTT. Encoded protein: CASSPRTGDTFRAGELFF.

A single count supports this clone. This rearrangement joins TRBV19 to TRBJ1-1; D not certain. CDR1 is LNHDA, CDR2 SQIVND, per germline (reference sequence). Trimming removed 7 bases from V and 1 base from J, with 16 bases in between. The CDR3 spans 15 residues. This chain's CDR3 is CASTLSGMGNTEAFF. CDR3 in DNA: TGTGCCAGTACCCTCAGCGGGATGGGGAACACTGAAGCTTTCTTT.

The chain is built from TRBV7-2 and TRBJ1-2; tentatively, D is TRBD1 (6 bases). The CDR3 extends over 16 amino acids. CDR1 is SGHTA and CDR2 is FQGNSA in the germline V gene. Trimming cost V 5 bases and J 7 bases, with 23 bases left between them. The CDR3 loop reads CASSQRPGQPLGGYTF. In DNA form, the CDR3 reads TGTGCCAGCAGCCAGAGGCCCGGACAGCCCCTTGGTGGCTACACCTTC.

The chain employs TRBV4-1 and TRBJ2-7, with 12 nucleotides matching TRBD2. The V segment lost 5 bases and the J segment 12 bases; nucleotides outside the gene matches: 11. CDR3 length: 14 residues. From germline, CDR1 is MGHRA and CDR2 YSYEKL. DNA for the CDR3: TGCGCCAGCAGCAAGGGGGCTAGCGGGAGGGCCCTGTACTTC. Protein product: CASSKGASGRALYF.

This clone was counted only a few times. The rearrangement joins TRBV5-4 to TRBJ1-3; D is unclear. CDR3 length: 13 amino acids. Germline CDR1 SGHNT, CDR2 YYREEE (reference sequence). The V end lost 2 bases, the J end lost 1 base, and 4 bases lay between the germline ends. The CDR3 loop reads CASSFQSGNTIYF. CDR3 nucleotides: TGTGCCAGCAGCTTCCAATCTGGAAACACCATATATTTT.

Here the CDR3 DNA reads TGTGCCAGCAGCCCCGGGATCGGGCCTGAAGCTTTCTTT. Translation gives CASSPGIGPEAFF. The chain joins TRBV9 to TRBJ1-1; no clear D gene. V was clipped by 4 bases and J by 6 bases, with 13 bases between them. The CDR3 contains 13 residues. Germline V gene data show CDR1 as SGDLS and CDR2 as YYNGEE.